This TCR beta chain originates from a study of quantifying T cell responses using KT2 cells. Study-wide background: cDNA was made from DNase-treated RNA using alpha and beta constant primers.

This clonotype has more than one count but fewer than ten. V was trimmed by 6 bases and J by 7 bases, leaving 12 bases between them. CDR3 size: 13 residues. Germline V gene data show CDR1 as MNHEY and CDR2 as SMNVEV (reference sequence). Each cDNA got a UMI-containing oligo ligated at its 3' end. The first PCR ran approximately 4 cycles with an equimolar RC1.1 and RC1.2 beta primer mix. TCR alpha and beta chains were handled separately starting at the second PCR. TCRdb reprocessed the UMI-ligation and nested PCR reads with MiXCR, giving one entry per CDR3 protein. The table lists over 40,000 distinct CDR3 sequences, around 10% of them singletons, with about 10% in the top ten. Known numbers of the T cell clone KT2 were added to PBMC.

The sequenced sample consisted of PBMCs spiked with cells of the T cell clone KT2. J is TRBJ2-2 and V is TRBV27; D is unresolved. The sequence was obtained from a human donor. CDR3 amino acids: CASSLPPDGELFF. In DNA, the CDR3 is TGTGCCAGCAGCCTCCCCCCTGACGGGGAGCTGTTTTTT.